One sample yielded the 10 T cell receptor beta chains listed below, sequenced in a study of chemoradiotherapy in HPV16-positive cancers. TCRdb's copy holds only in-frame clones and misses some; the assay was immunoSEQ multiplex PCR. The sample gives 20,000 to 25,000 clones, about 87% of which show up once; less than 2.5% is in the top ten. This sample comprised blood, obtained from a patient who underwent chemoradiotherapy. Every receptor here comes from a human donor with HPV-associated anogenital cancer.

The CDR3 loop is CASSVGDRGPGEKLFF. CDR3 bases: TGTGCCAGCAGCGTAGGCGACAGGGGGCCTGGGGAAAAACTGTTTTTT. The rearrangement links TRBV9 to TRBJ1-4, with 10 bases that match TRBD1. Per the germline V gene, CDR1 is SGDLS and CDR2 is YYNGEE. The CDR3 extends over 16 amino acids. The ends lost 0 bases at V and 8 bases at J; junction bases unmatched: 7.

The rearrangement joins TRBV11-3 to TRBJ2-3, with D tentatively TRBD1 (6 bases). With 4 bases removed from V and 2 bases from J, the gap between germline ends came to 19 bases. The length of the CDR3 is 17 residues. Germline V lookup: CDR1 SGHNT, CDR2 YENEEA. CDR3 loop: CASSSPRGGETTDTQYF. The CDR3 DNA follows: TGTGCCAGCAGCTCCCCTCGTGGGGGCGAAACCACAGATACGCAGTATTTT. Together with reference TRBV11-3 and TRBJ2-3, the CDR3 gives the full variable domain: EAGVVQSPRYKIIEKKQPVAFWCNPISGHNTLYWYLQNLGQGPELLIRYENEEAVDDSQLPKDRFSAERLKGVDSTLKIQPAELGDSAVYLCASSSPRGGETTDTQYFGPGTRLTVL.

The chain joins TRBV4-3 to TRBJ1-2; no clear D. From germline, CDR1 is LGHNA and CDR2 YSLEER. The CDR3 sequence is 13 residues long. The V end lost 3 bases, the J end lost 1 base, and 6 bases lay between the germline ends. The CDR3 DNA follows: TGCGCCAGCAGCCATAGCTTTAACTATGGCTACACCTTC. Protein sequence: CASSHSFNYGYTF.

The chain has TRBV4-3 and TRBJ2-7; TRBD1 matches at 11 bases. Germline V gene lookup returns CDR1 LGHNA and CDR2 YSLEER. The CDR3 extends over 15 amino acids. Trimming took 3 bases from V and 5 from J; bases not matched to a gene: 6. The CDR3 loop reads CASSHIGQGANEQYF. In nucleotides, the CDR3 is TGCGCCAGCAGCCATATAGGACAGGGGGCCAACGAGCAGTACTTC.

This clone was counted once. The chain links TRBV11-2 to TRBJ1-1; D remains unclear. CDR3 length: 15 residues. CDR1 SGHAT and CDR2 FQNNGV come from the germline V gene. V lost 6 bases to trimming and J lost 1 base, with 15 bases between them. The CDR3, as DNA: TGTGCCAGCAGTCACTACGGCACCGGGAACACTGAAGCTTTCTTT. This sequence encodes CASSHYGTGNTEAFF. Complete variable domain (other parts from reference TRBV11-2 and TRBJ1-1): EAGVAQSPRYKIIEKRQSVAFWCNPISGHATLYWYQQILGQGPKLLIQFQNNGVVDDSQLPKDRFSAERLKGVDSTLKIQPAKLEDSAVYLCASSHYGTGNTEAFFGQGTRLTVV.

CDR3 sequence: CASSLGTGKLPQHF. CDR3 nucleotides: TGTGCCAGCAGTTTGGGGACAGGGAAGTTGCCCCAGCATTTT. The chain has TRBV27 and TRBJ1-5; the match to TRBD1 covers 9 bases. This CDR3 is built from 14 residues. CDR1 is MNHEY and CDR2 is SMNVEV in the germline V gene (reference sequence). The ends lost 3 bases at V and 9 bases at J; junction bases unmatched: 6.

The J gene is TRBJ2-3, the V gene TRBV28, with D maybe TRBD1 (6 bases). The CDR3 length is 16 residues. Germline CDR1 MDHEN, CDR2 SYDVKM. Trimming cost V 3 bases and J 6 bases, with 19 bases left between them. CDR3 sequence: CASSFDANRVGDTQYF. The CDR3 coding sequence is TGTGCCAGCAGTTTCGACGCAAACAGGGTGGGGGATACGCAGTATTTT.

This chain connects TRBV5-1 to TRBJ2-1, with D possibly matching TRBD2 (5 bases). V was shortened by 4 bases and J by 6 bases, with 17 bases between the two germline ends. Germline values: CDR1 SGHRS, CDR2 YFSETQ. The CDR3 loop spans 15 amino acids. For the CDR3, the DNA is TGCGCCAGCAGCCCGGACTCCGGACCGTCCAATGAGCAGTTCTTC. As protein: CASSPDSGPSNEQFF.

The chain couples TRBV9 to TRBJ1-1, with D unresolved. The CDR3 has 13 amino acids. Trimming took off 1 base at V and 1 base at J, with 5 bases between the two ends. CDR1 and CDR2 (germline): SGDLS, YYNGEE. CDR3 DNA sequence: TGTGCCAGCAGCGTAATGGCGAACACTGAAGCTTTCTTT. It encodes CASSVMANTEAFF.

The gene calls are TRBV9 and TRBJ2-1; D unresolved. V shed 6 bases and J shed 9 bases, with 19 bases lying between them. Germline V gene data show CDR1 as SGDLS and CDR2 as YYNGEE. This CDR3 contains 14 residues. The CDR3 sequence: CASKRDPQDGEQFF. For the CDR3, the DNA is TGTGCCAGCAAAAGGGATCCCCAAGACGGTGAGCAGTTCTTC.